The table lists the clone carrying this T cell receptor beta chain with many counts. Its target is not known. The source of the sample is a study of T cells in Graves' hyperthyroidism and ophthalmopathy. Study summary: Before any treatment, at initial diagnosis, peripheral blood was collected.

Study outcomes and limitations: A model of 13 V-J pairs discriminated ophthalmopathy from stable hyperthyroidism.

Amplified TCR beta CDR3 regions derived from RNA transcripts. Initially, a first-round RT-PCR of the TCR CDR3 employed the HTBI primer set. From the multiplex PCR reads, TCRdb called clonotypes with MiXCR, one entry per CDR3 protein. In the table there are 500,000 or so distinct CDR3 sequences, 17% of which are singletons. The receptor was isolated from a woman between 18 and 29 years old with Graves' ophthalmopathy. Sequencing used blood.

The CDR3 DNA follows: TGTGCCAGCAGTGGGAACCTGGGATCGCAAGAGACCCAGTACTTC. Translating it yields CASSGNLGSQETQYF. V usage is TRBV6-1 and J usage is TRBJ2-5, with no clear D. V gave up 4 bases and J gave up 2 bases, with 14 bases separating them. Germline assignment: CDR1 MNHNS and CDR2 SASEGT. The CDR3 has 15 amino acids.